This TCR beta chain was documented in a study of CD8+CD57+ T cells in acquired aplastic anemia. Study-wide results and caveats: Overlap between patients and controls comprised almost 30 CD8+ CDR3 sequences.

About this clonotype: The antigen remains unidentified.

V lost 0 bases, J lost 9 bases, and 12 bases lay in between. Germline V gives CDR1 MNHEY, CDR2 SVGAGI. This CDR3 is 15 amino acids long. By flow cytometry, patients selected for sequencing had shown an expansion of CD8+CD57+ cells. Investigators profiled TCR beta VDJ and CDR3 from genomic DNA template. One entry per CDR3 protein, called by TCRdb with MiXCR from the reads. The sample holds about 180,000 distinct CDR3 sequences; 55% to 65% are singletons and the top ten take approximately 42%. This TCR came from a human donor with aplastic anemia. The specimen sequenced was sorted CD4+, CD8+, or CD8+CD57+ T cells (not recorded which) from PBMCs. This chain uses TRBV6-5 with TRBJ1-6; no reliable D call. CDR3 in amino acids: CASSYSNGVSSPLHF. The CDR3 bases are TGTGCCAGCAGTTACTCGAACGGGGTTAGTTCACCCCTCCACTTT.